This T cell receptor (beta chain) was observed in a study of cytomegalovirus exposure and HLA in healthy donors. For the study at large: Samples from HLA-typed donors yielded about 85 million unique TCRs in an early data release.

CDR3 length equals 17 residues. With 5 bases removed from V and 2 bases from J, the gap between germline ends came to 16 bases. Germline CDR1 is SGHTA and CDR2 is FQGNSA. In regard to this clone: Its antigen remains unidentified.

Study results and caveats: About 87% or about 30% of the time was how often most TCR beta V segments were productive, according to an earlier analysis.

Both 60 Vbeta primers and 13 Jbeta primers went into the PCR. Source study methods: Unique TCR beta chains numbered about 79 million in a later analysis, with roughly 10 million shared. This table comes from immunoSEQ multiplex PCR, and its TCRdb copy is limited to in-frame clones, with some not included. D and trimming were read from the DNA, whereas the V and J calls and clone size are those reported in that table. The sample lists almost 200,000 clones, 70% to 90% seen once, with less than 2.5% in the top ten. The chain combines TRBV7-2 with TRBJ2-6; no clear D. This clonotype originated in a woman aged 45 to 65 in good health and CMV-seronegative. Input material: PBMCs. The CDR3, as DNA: TGTGCCAGCAGCCAAATTCTACCGGTGACTGGGGCCAACGTCCTGACTTTC. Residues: CASSQILPVTGANVLTF.